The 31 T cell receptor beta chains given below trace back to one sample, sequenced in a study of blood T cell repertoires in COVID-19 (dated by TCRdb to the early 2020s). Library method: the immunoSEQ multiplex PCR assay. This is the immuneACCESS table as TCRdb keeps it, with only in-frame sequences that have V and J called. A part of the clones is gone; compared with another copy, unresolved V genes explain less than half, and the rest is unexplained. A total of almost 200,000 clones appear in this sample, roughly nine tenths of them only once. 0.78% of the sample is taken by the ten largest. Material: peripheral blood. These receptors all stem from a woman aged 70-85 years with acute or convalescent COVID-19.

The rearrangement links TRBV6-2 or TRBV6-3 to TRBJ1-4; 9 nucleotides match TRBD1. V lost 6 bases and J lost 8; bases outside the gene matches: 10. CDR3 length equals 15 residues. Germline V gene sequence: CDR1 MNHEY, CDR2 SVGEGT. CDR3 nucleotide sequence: TGTGCCAGCAGACCTCGGGGACAGGGAGGAGAAAAACTGTTTTTT. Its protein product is CASRPRGQGGEKLFF.

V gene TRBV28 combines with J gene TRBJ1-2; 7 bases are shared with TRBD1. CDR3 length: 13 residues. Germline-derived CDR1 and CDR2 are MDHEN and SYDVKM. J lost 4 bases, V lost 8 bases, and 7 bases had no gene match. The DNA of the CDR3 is TGTGCCAGCCTGGCCCAGGGGGTCTATGGCTACACCTTC. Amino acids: CASLAQGVYGYTF.

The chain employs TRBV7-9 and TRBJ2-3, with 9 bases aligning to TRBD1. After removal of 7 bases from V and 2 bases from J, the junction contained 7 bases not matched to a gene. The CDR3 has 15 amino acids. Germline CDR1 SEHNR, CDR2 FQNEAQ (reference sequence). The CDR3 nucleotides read TGTGCCAGCACTACCGGGACAGGGAACACAGATACGCAGTATTTT. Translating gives CASTTGTGNTDTQYF.

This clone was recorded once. The CDR3 DNA sequence: TGTGCCAGCAGTCACCTAGCGGCTCTCACCGGGGAGCTGTTTTTT. Its translation is CASSHLAALTGELFF. The V call is TRBV9, the J call TRBJ2-2, with TRBD2 matching over 7 bases. This CDR3 region has 15 residues. Unmatched junction bases numbered 8, after V lost 5 bases and J lost 4 bases. Germline CDR1 SGDLS, CDR2 YYNGEE.

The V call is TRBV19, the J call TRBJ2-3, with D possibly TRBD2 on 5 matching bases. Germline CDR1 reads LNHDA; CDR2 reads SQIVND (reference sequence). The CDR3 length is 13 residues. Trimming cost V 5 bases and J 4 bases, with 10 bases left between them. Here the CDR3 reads CASSEGAPDTQYF. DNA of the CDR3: TGTGCCAGTAGTGAGGGTGCGCCAGATACGCAGTATTTT.

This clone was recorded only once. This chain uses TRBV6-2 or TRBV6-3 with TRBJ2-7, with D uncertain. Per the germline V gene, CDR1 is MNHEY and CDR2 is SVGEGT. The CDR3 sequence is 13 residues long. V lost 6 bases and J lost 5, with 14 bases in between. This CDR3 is CASSQPGVDEQYF. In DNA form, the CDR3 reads TGTGCCAGCAGCCAACCCGGAGTGGACGAGCAGTACTTC.

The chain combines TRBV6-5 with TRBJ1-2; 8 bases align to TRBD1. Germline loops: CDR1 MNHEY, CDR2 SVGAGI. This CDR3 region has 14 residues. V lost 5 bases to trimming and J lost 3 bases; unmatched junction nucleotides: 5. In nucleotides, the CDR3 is TGTGCCAGCAGTAACCAGGGGGCGGACTATGGCTACACCTTC. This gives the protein CASSNQGADYGYTF.

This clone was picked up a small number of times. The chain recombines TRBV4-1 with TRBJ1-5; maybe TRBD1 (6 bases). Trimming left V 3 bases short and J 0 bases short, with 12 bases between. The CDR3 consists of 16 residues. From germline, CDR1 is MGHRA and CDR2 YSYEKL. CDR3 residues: CASSQVRGTSNQPQHF. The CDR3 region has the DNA TGCGCCAGCAGCCAGGTTAGGGGGACTAGCAATCAGCCCCAGCATTTT.

DNA for the CDR3: TGCGCCAGCAACCCAGGGATAAGGGCATACAATGAGCAGTTCTTC. Its protein product is CASNPGIRAYNEQFF. The V call is TRBV5-1, the J call TRBJ2-1; perhaps TRBD1 as D (5 bases). This CDR3 has 15 amino acids. V was shortened by 6 bases and J by 4 bases, with 17 bases between the two germline ends. The germline V gene encodes CDR1 SGHRS and CDR2 YFSETQ.

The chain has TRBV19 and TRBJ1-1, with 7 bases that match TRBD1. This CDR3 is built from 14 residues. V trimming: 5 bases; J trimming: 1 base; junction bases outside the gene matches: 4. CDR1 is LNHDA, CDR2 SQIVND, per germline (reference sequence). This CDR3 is CASSVGQANTEAFF. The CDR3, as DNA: TGTGCCAGTAGTGTAGGACAGGCGAACACTGAAGCTTTCTTT. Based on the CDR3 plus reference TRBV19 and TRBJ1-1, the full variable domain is DGGITQSPKYLFRKEGQNVTLSCEQNLNHDAMYWYRQDPGQGLRLIYYSQIVNDFQKGDIAEGYSVSREKKESFPLTVTSAQKNPTAFYLCASSVGQANTEAFFGQGTRLTVV.

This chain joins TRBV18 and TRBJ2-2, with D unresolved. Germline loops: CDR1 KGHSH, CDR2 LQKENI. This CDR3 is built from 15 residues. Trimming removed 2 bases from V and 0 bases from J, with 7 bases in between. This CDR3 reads CASSPRRPNTGELFF. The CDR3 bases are TGTGCCAGCTCACCAAGGAGACCGAACACCGGGGAGCTGTTTTTT.

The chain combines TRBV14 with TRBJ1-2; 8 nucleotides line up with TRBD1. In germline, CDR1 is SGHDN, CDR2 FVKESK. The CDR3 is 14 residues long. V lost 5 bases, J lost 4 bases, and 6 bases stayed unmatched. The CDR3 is CASSASGGGYGYTF. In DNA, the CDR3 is TGTGCCAGCAGCGCCTCAGGGGGCGGCTATGGCTACACCTTC.

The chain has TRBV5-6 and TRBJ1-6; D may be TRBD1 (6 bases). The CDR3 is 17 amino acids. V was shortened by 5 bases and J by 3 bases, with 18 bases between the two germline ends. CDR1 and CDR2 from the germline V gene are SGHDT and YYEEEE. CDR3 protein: CASRRLSGGVYNSPLHF. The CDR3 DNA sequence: TGTGCCAGCAGACGTCTATCGGGGGGCGTCTATAATTCACCCCTCCACTTT. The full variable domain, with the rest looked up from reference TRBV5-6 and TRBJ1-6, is DAGVTQSPTHLIKTRGQQVTLRCSPKSGHDTVSWYQQALGQGPQFIFQYYEEEERQRGNFPDRFSGHQFPNYSSELNVNALLLGDSALYLCASRRLSGGVYNSPLHFGNGTRLTVT.

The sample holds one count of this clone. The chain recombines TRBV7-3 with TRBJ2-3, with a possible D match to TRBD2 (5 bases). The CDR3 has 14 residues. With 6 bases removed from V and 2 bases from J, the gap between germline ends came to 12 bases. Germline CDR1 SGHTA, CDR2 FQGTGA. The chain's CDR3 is CASRSDLFTDTQYF. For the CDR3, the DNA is TGTGCCAGCAGATCGGACTTATTCACAGATACGCAGTATTTT.

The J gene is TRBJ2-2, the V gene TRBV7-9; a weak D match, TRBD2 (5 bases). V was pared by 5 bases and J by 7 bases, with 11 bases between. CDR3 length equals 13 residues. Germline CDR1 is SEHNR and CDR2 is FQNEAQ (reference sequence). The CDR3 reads CASSVDFDGELFF. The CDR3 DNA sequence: TGTGCCAGCAGCGTGGACTTTGACGGGGAGCTGTTTTTT.

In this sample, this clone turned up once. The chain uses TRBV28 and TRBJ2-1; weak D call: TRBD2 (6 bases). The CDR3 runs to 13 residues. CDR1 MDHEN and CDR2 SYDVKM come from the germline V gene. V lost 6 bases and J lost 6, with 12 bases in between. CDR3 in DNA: TGTGCCAGCAGAACACTAGCTCCCAATGAGCAGTTCTTC. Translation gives CASRTLAPNEQFF. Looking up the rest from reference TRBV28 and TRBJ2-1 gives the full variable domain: DVKVTQSSRYLVKRTGEKVFLECVQDMDHENMFWYRQDPGLGLRLIYFSYDVKMKEKGDIPEGYSVSREKKERFSLILESASTNQTSMYLCASRTLAPNEQFFGPGTRLTVL.

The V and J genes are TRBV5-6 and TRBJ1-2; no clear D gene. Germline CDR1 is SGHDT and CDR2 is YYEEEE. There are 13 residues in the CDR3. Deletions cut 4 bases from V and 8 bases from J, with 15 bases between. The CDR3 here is CASSRGWDEGYTF. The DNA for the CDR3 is TGTGCCAGCAGCCGAGGGTGGGATGAGGGCTACACCTTC.

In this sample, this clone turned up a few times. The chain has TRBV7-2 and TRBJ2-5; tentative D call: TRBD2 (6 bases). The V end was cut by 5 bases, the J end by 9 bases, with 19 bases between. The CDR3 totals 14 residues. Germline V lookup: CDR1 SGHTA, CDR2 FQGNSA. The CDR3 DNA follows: TGTGCCAGCAGCACCGGGAGCACCGAGAGAGCCCAGTACTTC. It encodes CASSTGSTERAQYF.

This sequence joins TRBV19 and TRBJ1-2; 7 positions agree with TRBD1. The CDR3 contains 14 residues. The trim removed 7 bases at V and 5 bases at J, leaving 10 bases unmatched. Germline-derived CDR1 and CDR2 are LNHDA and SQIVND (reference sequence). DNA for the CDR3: TGTGCCAGTAACCCGGGACAGACAATTTATGGCTACACCTTC. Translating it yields CASNPGQTIYGYTF.

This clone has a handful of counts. The CDR3 loop reads CATSRERTPNSPLHF. For the CDR3, the DNA is TGTGCCACCAGCAGAGAAAGGACTCCCAATTCACCCCTCCACTTT. This chain connects TRBV15 to TRBJ1-6; D call uncertain. The germline V gene has CDR1 LNHNV and CDR2 YYDKDF (reference sequence). Trimming left V 0 bases short and J 7 bases short, with 10 bases between. The CDR3 length is 15 residues.

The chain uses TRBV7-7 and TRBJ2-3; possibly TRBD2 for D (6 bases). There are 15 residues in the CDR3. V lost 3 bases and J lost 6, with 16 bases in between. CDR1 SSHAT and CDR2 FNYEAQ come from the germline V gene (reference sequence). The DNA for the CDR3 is TGTGCCAGCAGCTTTCGGGCGGGACGGGGGGATACGCAGTATTTT. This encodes CASSFRAGRGDTQYF.

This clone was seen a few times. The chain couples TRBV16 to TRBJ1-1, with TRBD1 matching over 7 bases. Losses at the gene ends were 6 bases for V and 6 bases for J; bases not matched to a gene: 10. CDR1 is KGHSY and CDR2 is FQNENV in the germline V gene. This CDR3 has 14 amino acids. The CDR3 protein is CASRLGGGLAEAFF. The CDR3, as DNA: TGTGCCAGCAGATTAGGAGGGGGCTTGGCTGAAGCTTTCTTT.

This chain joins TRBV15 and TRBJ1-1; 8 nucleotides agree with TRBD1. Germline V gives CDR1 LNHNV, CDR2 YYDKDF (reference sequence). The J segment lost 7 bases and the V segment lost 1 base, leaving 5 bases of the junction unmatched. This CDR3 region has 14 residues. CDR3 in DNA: TGTGCCACCAGCAGAGTAGACAGGGGAGTTGAAGCTTTCTTT. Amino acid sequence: CATSRVDRGVEAFF.

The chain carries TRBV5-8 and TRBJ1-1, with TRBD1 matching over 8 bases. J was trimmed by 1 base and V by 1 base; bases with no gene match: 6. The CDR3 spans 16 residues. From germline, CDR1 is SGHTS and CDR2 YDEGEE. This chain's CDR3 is CASSLKTGVSNTEAFF. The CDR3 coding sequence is TGTGCCAGCAGCTTGAAGACAGGGGTATCGAACACTGAAGCTTTCTTT.

The CDR3 loop is CAIGDRGKAEAFF. The DNA of the CDR3 is TGTGCCATCGGGGACAGGGGGAAGGCTGAAGCTTTCTTT. The chain links TRBV10-3 to TRBJ1-1, with 11 bases that match TRBD1. The CDR3 has 13 residues. V was clipped by 8 bases and J by 6 bases; unmatched bases: 5. From germline, CDR1 is ENHRY and CDR2 SYGVKD.

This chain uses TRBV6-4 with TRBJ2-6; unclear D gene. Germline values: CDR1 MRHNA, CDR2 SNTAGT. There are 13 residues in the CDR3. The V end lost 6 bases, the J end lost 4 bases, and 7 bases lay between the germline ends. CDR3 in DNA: TGTGCCAGCAGCCAGACAGGGGCCAACGTCCTGACTTTC. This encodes CASSQTGANVLTF.

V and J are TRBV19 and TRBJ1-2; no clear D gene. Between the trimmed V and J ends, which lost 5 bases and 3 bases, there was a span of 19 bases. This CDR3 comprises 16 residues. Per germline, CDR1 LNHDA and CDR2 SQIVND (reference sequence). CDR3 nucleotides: TGTGCCAGTAGTCGGGCATTGAGGGTTGGAGACTATGGCTACACCTTC. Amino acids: CASSRALRVGDYGYTF.

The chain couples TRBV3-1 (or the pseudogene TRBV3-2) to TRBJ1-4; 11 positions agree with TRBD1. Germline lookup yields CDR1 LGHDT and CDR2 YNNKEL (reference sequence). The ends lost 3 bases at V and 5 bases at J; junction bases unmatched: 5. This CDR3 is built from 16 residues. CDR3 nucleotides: TGTGCCAGCAGCCACAGGACAGGGGGCCGGAATGAAAAACTGTTTTTT. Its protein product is CASSHRTGGRNEKLFF.

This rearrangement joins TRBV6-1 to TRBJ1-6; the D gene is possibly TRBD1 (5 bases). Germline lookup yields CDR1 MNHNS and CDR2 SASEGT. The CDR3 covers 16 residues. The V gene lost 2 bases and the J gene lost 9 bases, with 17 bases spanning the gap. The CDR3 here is CASSEKGVGGGSPLHF. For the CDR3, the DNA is TGTGCCAGCAGTGAAAAAGGAGTTGGGGGGGGTTCACCCCTCCACTTT.

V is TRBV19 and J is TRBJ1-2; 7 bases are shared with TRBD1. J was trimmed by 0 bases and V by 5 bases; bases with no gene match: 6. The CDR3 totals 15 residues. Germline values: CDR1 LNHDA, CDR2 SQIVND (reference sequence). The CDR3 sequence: CASSSDRAANYGYTF. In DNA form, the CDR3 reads TGTGCCAGTAGTTCTGACAGGGCTGCTAACTATGGCTACACCTTC.

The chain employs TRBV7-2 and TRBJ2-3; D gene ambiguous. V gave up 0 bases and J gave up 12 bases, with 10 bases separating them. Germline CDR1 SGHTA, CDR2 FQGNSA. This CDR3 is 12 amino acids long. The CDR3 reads CASSLAPPSQYF. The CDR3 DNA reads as TGTGCCAGCAGCTTAGCTCCCCCTTCCCAGTATTTT.